A single sample gave rise to the 8 T cell receptor beta chains below, sequenced in a study of control samples from healthy donors and cancer patients. Sequencing used immunoSEQ multiplex PCR; TCRdb keeps in-frame clones, though not all of them. The sample holds approximately 82,000 clones, over 75% seen once. Material: blood. The receptors derive from a man aged 45-60 years in good health.

The rearrangement joins TRBV15 to TRBJ2-3; D call uncertain. V gave up 0 bases and J gave up 2 bases, with 6 bases separating them. The CDR3 runs to 14 residues. The germline CDR1 and CDR2 sequences are LNHNV and YYDKDF (reference sequence). CDR3 DNA sequence: TGTGCCACCAGCAGAGAAGAGTCCACAGATACGCAGTATTTT. It codes for CATSREESTDTQYF.

This clone turned up a few times. V is TRBV4-3 and J is TRBJ1-2; 8 bases line up with TRBD1. With 0 bases clipped from V and 7 bases from J, the junction kept 10 bases outside the gene matches. The CDR3 spans 16 residues. Germline CDR1 reads LGHNA; CDR2 reads YSLEER. CDR3 nucleotides: TGCGCCAGCAGCCAAGATCTCGCACAGGGGGTATCTGGCTACACCTTC. Translated, it gives CASSQDLAQGVSGYTF.

The chain joins TRBV27 to TRBJ1-4, with D perhaps TRBD1 (6 bases). Germline CDR1 MNHEY, CDR2 SMNVEV (reference sequence). The CDR3 has 16 amino acids. The V end lost 5 bases, the J end lost 5 bases, and 18 bases lay between the germline ends. The CDR3, as DNA: TGTGCCAGCAGTCAGACCACCTCGGGGGGCAATGAAAAACTGTTTTTT. Translated: CASSQTTSGGNEKLFF.

This chain joins TRBV5-1 and TRBJ2-2; no clear D gene. The CDR3 consists of 15 residues. The V and J ends lost 3 bases and 2 bases respectively, with 11 bases between them. Germline CDR1 and CDR2: SGHRS and YFSETQ. CDR3 region: CASSSQQINTGELFF. In nucleotides, the CDR3 is TGCGCCAGCAGCTCCCAACAGATCAACACCGGGGAGCTGTTTTTT.

This clone was seen once. This chain links TRBV21-1 with TRBJ1-5; TRBD1 was called by the table and not checked on the DNA. TRBV21-1 is listed as a pseudogene. The CDR3 sequence is 16 residues long. DNA for the CDR3: TGTGCCAGCAGCAAAACAGGTGGGTGTAGCAATCAGCCCCAGCATTTT. Encoded protein: CASSKTGGCSNQPQHF.

This clone came up once. The chain couples TRBV7-2 to TRBJ1-1, with D unclear. The CDR3 is 13 amino acids. Germline V lookup: CDR1 SGHTA, CDR2 FQGNSA. The V end lost 5 bases, the J end lost 10 bases, and 17 bases lay between the germline ends. CDR3 in DNA: TGTGCCAGCAGCCTACGAGGGCAGTACGGAGCTTTCTTT. Translated: CASSLRGQYGAFF.

The chain is built from TRBV30 and TRBJ2-7; 9 nucleotides align to TRBD1. V lost 1 base, J lost 4 bases, and 5 bases stayed unmatched. CDR3 length: 14 residues. CDR1 is GTSNPN, CDR2 SVGIG, per germline (reference sequence). CDR3 DNA sequence: TGTGCCTGGAGTGAGGGGACAGGGAGGTACGAGCAGTACTTC. Amino acids: CAWSEGTGRYEQYF. The entire variable domain, with the rest obtained from reference TRBV30 and TRBJ2-7, is as follows: SQTIHQWPATLVQPVGSPLSLECTVEGTSNPNLYWYRQAAGRGLQLLFYSVGIGQISSEVPQNLSASRPQDRQFILSSKKLLLSDSGFYLCAWSEGTGRYEQYFGPGTRLTVT.

V gene TRBV27 combines with J gene TRBJ1-1, with D unclear. The germline V and J ends were trimmed by 1 base and 9 bases, with 15 bases remaining between them. The CDR3 is 14 residues long. Per germline, CDR1 MNHEY and CDR2 SMNVEV (reference sequence). As DNA, the CDR3 is TGTGCCAGCAGTTTATTGGGCATCCACCTCAAAGCTTTCTTT. Protein: CASSLLGIHLKAFF.